This T cell receptor beta chain appears in the sequencing data of a study of T cells in Graves' hyperthyroidism and ophthalmopathy. The study's findings and limits: Ophthalmopathy got predicted by the model a median about 6.7 months before its onset.

Those patients with uncontrolled infection, other autoimmune disease, pregnancy or lactation were excluded. Clinical symptoms, serum thyroxine and TRAb, thyroid ultrasound and orbital computed tomography together formed the diagnostic basis. The CDR3 contains 15 residues. CDR1 and CDR2 from the germline V gene are DFQATT and SNEGSKA (reference sequence). V lost 2 bases, J lost 3 bases, and 9 bases stayed unmatched. This clonotype was detected ten times or more. Antigen: not known. Researchers amplified the TCR beta CDR3 regions from RNA transcripts. The study used the HTBI primer set for a first-round RT-PCR of the TCR CDR3. TCRdb re-derived calls from the multiplex PCR reads in MiXCR, one entry per CDR3 protein. The table lists some 550,000 distinct CDR3 sequences, about a fifth of them singletons.

The sequenced material came from blood. The origin of this receptor is a man in his late teens or twenties with Graves' hyperthyroidism. This rearrangement joins TRBV20-1 to TRBJ2-7, with 8 bases lining up with TRBD1. This CDR3 is CSARSHRGFGYEQYF. CDR3 in DNA: TGCAGTGCTAGATCCCACAGGGGGTTCGGCTACGAGCAGTACTTC.